Listed below are T cell receptor beta chains from one sample, sequenced in a study of shared clonotypes between healthy human individuals. Sequencing was performed with immunoSEQ multiplex PCR; in TCRdb, only in-frame clones are kept and a portion is missing. The sample yields a few million clones, nearly 97% seen once. Material for sequencing was naive CD4+ T cells sorted from blood. The receptors originated from a man aged 18 to 30 in good health. CDR3s include the opening cysteine and the closing phenylalanine or tryptophan. D genes are given only for firm matches. Part of the rows lack a size; the others show once, few, many or a class for expanded clones.

>TRBV5-8|TRBD1|TRBJ2-2|-
CASSLPIGQDTGELFF
TGTGCCAGCAGCTTGCCTATCGGACAGGACACCGGGGAGCTGTTTTTT
>TRBV7-9|-|TRBJ1-1|-
CASSLYNTEAFF
TGTGCCAGCAGCTTATATAACACTGAAGCTTTCTTT
>TRBV10-1|-|TRBJ2-3|once
CASSDTGLAQYF
TGCGCCAGCAGTGATACGGGTCTCGCGCAGTATTTT
>TRBV2|TRBD1|TRBJ1-2|-
CASSFLRTGGGYTF
TGTGCCAGCAGTTTTTTGCGGACAGGCGGTGGCTACACCTTC
>TRBV10-1|-|TRBJ2-7|-
CASSEGGLPQYF
TGCGCCAGCAGTGAGGGGGGACTCCCTCAGTACTTC
>TRBV11-2|-|TRBJ2-7|-
CASSLVSQGAYEQYF
TGTGCCAGCAGCTTAGTCTCCCAGGGAGCCTACGAGCAGTACTTC
>TRBV6-1|-|TRBJ2-7|-
CASSMIAPGYEQYF
TGTGCCAGCAGTATGATAGCTCCGGGATACGAGCAGTACTTC
>TRBV12-5|TRBD1|TRBJ2-3|-
CASGPGQGALNTQYF
TGTGCTAGTGGGCCGGGACAGGGTGCCCTTAATACGCAGTATTTT
>TRBV7-9|TRBD1|TRBJ2-5|-
CASSFSRTGVETQYF
TGTGCCAGCAGCTTTTCCCGGACAGGGGTGGAGACCCAGTACTTC
>TRBV28|TRBD1|TRBJ1-5|-
CASSSGTGPQPQHF
TGTGCCAGCAGTTCCGGGACAGGGCCTCAGCCCCAGCATTTT
>TRBV2|TRBD1|TRBJ1-6|-
CASRYDRGAPLHF
TGTGCCAGCAGATACGACAGGGGTGCACCCCTCCACTTT
>TRBV2|-|TRBJ2-2|-
CASSASGAGELFF
TGTGCCAGCAGTGCTTCCGGGGCCGGGGAGCTGTTTTTT
>TRBV6-1|-|TRBJ2-7|-
CASSPYGSISYEQYF
TGTGCCAGCAGTCCCTACGGGAGTATAAGCTACGAGCAGTACTTC